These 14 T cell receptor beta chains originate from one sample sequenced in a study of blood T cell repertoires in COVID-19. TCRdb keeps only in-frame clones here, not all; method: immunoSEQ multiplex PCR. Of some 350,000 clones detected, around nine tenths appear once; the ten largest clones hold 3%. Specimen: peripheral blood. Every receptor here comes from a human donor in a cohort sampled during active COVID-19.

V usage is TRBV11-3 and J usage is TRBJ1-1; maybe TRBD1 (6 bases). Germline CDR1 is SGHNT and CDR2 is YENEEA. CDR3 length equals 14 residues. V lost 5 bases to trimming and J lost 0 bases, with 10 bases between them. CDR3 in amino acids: CASSKDSLNTEAFF. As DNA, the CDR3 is TGTGCCAGCAGCAAGGACAGCTTGAACACTGAAGCTTTCTTT.

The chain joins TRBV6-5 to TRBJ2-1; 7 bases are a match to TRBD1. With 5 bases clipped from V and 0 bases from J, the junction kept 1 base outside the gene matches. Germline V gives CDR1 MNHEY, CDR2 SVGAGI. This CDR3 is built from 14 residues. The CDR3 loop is CASSRGPSYNEQFF. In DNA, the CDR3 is TGTGCCAGCAGTAGGGGGCCCTCCTACAATGAGCAGTTCTTC.

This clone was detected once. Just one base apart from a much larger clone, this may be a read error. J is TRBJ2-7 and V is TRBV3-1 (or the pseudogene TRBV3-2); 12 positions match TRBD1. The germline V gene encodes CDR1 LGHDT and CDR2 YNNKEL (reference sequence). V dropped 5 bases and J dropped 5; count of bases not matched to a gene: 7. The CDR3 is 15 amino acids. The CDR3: CASSLRDRGLDEQYF. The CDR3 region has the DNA TGTGCCAGCAGCTTACGGGACAGGGGGCTCGACGAGCAGTACTTC.

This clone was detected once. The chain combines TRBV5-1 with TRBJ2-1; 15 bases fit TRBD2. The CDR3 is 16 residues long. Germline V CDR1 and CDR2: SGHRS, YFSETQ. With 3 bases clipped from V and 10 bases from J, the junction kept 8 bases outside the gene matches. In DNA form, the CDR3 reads TGCGCCAGCAGCTCCGGGACTAGCGGGAGGTTGGGGGAGCAGTTCTTC. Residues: CASSSGTSGRLGEQFF.

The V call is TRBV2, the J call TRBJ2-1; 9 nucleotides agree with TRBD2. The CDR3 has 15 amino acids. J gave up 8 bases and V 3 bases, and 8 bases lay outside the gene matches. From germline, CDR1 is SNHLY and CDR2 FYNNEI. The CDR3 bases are TGTGCCAGCAGTGACGACGCGGGGGGGCCCCATGAGCAGTTCTTC. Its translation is CASSDDAGGPHEQFF.

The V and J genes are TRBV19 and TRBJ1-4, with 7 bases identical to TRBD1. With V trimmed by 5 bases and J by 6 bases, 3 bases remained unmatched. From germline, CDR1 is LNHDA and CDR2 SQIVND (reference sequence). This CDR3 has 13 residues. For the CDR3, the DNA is TGTGCCAGTAGTGACAGGGCCGATGAAAAACTGTTTTTT. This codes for CASSDRADEKLFF.

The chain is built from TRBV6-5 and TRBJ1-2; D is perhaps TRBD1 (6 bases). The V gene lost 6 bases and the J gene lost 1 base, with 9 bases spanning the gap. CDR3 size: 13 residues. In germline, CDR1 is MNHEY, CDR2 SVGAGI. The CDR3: CASRGQHNYGYTF. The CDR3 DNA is TGTGCCAGCAGAGGACAGCATAACTATGGCTACACCTTC.

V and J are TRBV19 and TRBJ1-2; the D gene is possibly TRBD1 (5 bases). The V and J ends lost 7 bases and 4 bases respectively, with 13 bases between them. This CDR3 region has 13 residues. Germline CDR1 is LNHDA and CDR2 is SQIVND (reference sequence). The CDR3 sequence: CASTRQGLYGYTF. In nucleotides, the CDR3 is TGTGCCAGTACCCGGCAGGGCCTCTATGGCTACACCTTC.

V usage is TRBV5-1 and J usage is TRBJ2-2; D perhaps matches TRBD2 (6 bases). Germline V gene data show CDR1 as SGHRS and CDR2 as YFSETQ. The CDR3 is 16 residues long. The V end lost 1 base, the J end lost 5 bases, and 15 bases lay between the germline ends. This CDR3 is CASSLYRQRGTGELFF. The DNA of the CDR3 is TGCGCCAGCAGCTTGTATCGACAACGGGGGACCGGGGAGCTGTTTTTT.

The CDR3 sequence is CASSVTGGNYEQYF. The DNA for the CDR3 is TGTGCCAGCAGCGTCACAGGGGGGAACTACGAGCAGTACTTC. The chain employs TRBV6-5 and TRBJ2-7; 8 bases match TRBD1. The CDR3 has 14 residues. CDR1 MNHEY and CDR2 SVGAGI come from the germline V gene. V lost 6 bases to trimming and J lost 3 bases; unmatched junction nucleotides: 7.

The CDR3 reads CAWTSETNEKLFF. The CDR3 region has the DNA TGTGCCTGGACCAGCGAAACTAATGAAAAACTGTTTTTT. The chain combines TRBV30 with TRBJ1-4; no definite D call. V was cut by 4 bases and J by 1 base, with 7 bases left in between. Germline values: CDR1 GTSNPN, CDR2 SVGIG (reference sequence). The CDR3 length is 13 residues.

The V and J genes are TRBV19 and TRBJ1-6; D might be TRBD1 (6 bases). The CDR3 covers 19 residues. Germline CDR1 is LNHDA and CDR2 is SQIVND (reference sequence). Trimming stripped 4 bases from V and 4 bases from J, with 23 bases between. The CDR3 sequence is CASSTVLWGLDRYNSPLHF. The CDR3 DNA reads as TGTGCCAGTAGTACCGTCCTCTGGGGATTGGACAGATATAATTCACCCCTCCACTTT.

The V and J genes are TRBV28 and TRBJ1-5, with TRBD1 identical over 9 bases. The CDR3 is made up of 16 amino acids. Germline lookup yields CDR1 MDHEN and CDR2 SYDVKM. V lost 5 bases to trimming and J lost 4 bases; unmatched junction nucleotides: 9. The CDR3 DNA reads TGTGCCAGCAGTCACTTAGGACAGGGGAGAAATCAGCCCCAGCATTTT. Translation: CASSHLGQGRNQPQHF.

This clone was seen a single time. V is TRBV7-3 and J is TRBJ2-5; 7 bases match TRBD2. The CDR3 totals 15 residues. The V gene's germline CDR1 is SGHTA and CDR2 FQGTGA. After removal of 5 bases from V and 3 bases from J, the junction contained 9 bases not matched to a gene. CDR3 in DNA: TGTGCCAGCAGCCCCCATGCGGGAGCGGAAGAGACCCAGTACTTC. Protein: CASSPHAGAEETQYF.